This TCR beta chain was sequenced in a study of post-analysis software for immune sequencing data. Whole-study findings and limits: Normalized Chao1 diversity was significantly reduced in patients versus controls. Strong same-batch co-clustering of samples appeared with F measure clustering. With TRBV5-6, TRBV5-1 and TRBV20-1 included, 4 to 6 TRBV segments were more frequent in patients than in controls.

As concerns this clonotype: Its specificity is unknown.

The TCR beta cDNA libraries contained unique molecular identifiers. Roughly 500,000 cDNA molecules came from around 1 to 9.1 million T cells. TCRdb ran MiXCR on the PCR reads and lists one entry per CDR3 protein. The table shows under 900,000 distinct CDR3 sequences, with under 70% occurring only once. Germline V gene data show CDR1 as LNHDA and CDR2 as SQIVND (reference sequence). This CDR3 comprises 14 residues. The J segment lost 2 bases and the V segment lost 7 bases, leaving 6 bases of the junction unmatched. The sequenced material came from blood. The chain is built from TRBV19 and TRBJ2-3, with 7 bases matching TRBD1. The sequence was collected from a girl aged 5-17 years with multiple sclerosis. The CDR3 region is CASTPGQFTDTQYF. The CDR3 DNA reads TGTGCCAGTACCCCGGGACAGTTCACAGATACGCAGTATTTT.